Below, one T cell receptor (beta chain) is given with its context. This specimen comes from a study of cytomegalovirus exposure and HLA in healthy donors. The germline gives CDR1 SGHRS, CDR2 YFSETQ. J gave up 5 bases and V 1 base, and 5 bases lay outside the gene matches. CDR3 size: 14 residues. Assay: immunoSEQ multiplex PCR; the TCRdb copy retains only in-frame clones and omits some. The top ten hold 3% to 4% of the sample, which has 80,000 to 100,000 clones, 87% seen once. The receptor was isolated from a woman in her twenties or thirties in good health and CMV-seronegative. The chain joins TRBV5-1 to TRBJ2-5, with 7 bases lining up with TRBD1. Sequencing was carried out using PBMCs. This chain's CDR3 is CASSLTPQGETQYF. The CDR3, as DNA: TGCGCCAGCAGCTTGACCCCACAGGGGGAGACCCAGTACTTC.